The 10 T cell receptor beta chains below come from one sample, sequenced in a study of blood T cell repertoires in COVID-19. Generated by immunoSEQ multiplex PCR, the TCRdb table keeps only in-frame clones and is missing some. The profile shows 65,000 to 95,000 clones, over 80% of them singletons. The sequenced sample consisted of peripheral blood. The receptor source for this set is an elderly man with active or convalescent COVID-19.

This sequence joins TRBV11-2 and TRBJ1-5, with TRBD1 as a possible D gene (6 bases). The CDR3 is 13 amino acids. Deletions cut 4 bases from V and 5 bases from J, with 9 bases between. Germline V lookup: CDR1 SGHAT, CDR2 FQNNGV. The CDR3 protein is CASSWEGDQPQHF. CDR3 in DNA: TGTGCCAGCAGCTGGGAGGGGGATCAGCCCCAGCATTTT.

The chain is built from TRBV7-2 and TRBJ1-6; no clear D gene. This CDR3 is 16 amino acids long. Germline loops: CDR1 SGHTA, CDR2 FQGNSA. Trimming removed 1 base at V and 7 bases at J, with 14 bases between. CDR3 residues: CASSLEGGLRNSPLHF. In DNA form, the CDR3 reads TGTGCCAGCAGCTTAGAAGGAGGCTTGAGGAATTCACCCCTCCACTTT.

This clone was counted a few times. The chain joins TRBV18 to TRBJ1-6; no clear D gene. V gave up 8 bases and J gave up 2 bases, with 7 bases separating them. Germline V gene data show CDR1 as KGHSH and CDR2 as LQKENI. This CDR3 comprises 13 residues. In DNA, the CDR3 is TGTGCCAGCCAGCGAACCTATAATTCACCCCTCCACTTT. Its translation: CASQRTYNSPLHF.

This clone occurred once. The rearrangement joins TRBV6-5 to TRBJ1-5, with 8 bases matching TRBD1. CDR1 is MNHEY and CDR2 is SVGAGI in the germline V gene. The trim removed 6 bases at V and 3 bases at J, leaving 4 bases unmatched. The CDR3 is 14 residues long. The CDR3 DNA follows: TGTGCCAGCAGGAGGACAGGGTACAATCAGCCCCAGCATTTT. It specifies CASRRTGYNQPQHF.

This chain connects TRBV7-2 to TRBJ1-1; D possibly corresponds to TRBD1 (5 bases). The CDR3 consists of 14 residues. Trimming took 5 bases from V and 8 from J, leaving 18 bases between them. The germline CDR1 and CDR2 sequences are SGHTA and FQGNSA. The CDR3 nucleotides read TGTGCCAGCAGCCCCGGAGGGACGGAGAAAGAAGCTTTCTTT. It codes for CASSPGGTEKEAFF.

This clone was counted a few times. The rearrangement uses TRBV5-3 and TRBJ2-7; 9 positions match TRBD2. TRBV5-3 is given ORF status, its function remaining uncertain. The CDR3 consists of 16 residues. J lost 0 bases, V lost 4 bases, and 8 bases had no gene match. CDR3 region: CARSTRLAVSSYEQYV. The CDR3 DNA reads TGTGCCAGAAGCACCCGACTAGCGGTAAGCTCCTACGAGCAGTACGTC.

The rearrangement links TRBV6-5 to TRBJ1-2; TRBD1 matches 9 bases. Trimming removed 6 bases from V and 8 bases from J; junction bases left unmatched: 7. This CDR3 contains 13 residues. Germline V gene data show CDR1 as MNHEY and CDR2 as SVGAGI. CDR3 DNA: TGTGCCAGCAGCAGCCGACAGGGGGAGGGCTACACCTTC. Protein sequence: CASSSRQGEGYTF.

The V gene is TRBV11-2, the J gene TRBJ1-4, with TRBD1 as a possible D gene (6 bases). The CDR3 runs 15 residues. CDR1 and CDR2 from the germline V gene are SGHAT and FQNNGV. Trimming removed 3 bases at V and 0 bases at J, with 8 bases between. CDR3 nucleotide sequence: TGTGCCAGCAGCTTTCGACAGGCAACTAATGAAAAACTGTTTTTT. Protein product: CASSFRQATNEKLFF.

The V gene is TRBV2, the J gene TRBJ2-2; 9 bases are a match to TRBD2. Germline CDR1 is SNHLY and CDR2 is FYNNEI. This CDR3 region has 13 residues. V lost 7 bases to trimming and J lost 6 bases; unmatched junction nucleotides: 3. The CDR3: CASMEREAGELFF. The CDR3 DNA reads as TGTGCCAGCATGGAGCGGGAGGCCGGGGAGCTGTTTTTT.

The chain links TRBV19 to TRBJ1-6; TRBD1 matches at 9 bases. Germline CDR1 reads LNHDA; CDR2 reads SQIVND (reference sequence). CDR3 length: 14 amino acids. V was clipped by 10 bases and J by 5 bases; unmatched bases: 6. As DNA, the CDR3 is TGTGCCACGCGAACAGGGGGCGATAATTCACCCCTCCACTTT. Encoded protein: CATRTGGDNSPLHF. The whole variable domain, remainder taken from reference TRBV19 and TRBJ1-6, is DGGITQSPKYLFRKEGQNVTLSCEQNLNHDAMYWYRQDPGQGLRLIYYSQIVNDFQKGDIAEGYSVSREKKESFPLTVTSAQKNPTAFYLCATRTGGDNSPLHFGNGTRLTVT.